The entry that follows covers one T cell receptor beta chain sequence. These data are taken from a study of chemoradiotherapy in HPV16-positive cancers. Deletions cut 0 bases from V and 0 bases from J, with 9 bases between. Germline-derived CDR1 and CDR2 are GTSNPN and SVGIG (reference sequence). There are 15 residues in the CDR3. This table comes from immunoSEQ multiplex PCR, and its TCRdb copy is limited to in-frame clones, with some not included. The profile shows 7,000 or so clones, 85% to 90% of them singletons. The sample here was taken from a patient who underwent chemoradiotherapy. The clonotype comes from a human donor with HPV-associated anogenital cancer. The gene calls are TRBV30 and TRBJ1-5; maybe TRBD1 (5 bases). This CDR3 is CAWSVGTYSNQPQHF. CDR3 DNA sequence: TGTGCCTGGAGTGTAGGGACCTATAGCAATCAGCCCCAGCATTTT.